This T cell receptor (beta chain) was captured in a study of blood T cells in healthy people across ages. A second about 6 to 12 cycle PCR used barcoded and J-beta primers. TCRdb re-called the 5' RACE reads through MiXCR, storing one row per CDR3 protein. In the table there are 1,800,000 or so distinct CDR3 sequences, about two fifths of which are singletons. With regard to this clonotype: Its antigen is as yet unknown.

The ends lost 2 bases at V and 3 bases at J; junction bases unmatched: 4. Germline CDR1 is SQVTM and CDR2 is ANQGSEA. This CDR3 has 14 amino acids. Each donor had approximately 10 milliliters of peripheral blood drawn. Total RNA, at least 5 micrograms per sample, came from PBMCs. Overall study findings and caveats: Strong correlation was found linking TCR beta diversity to naive T cell percentage.

This chain connects TRBV29-1 to TRBJ1-2, with 9 bases that match TRBD1. The receptor's source is a human donor in good health. Source material: blood. CDR3 sequence reads: CSVELWTGDYGYTF. Written as DNA, the CDR3 is TGCAGCGTTGAACTGTGGACAGGGGACTATGGCTACACCTTC.